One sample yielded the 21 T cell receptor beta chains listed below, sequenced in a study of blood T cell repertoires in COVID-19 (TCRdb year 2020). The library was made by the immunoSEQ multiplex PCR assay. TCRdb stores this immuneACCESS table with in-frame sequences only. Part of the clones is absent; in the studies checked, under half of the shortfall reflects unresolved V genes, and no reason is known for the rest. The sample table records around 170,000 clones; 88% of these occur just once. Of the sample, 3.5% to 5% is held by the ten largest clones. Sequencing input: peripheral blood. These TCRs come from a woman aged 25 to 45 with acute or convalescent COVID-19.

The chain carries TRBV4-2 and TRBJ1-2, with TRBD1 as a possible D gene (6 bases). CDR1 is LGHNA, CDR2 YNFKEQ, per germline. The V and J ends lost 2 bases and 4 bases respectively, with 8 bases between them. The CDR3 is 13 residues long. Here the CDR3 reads CASSQRTAYGYTF. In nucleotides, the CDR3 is TGTGCCAGCAGCCAAAGGACAGCCTATGGCTACACCTTC.

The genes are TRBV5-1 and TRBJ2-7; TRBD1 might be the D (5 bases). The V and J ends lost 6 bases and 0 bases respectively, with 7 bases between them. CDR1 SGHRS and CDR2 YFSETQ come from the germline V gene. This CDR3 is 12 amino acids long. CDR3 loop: CASKDSSYEQYF. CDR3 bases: TGCGCCAGCAAAGACAGCTCCTACGAGCAGTACTTC.

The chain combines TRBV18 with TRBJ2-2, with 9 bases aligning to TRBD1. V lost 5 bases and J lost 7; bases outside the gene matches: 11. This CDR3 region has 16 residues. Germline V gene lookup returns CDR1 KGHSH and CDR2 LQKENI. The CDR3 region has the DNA TGTGCCAGCTCATCCGGGACAGGGATCGACCTCGGGGAGCTGTTTTTT. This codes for CASSSGTGIDLGELFF.

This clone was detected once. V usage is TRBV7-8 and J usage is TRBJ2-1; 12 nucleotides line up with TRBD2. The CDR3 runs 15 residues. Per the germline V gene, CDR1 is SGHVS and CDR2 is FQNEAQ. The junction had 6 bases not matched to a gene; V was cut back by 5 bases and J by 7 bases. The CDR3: CASSGGTSGLNEQFF. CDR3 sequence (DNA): TGTGCCAGCAGCGGCGGGACTAGCGGGTTAAATGAGCAGTTCTTC.

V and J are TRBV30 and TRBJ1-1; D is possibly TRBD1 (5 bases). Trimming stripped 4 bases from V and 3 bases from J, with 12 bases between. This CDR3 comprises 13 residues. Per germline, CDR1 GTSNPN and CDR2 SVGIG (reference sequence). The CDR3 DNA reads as TGTGCCTGGAACGCCGACAGATACACTGAAGCTTTCTTT. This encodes CAWNADRYTEAFF.

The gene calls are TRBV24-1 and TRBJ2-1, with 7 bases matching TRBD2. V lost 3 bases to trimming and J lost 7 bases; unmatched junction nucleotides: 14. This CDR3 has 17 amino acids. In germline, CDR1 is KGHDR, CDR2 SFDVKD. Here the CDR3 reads CATSDTRGREGRNEQFF. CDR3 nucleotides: TGTGCCACCAGTGATACCCGGGGGAGGGAGGGAAGAAATGAGCAGTTCTTC.

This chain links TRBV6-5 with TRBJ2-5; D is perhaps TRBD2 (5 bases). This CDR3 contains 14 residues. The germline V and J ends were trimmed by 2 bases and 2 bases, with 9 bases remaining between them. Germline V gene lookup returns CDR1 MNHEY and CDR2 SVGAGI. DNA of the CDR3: TGTGCCAGCAGTTACGAGGGCACTCAAGAGACCCAGTACTTC. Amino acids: CASSYEGTQETQYF.

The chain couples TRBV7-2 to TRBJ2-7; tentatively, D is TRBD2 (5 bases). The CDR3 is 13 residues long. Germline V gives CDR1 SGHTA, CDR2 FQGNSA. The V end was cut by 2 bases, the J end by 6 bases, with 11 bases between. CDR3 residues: CASSLHPGFEQYF. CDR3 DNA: TGTGCCAGCAGCTTACATCCGGGGTTCGAGCAGTACTTC.

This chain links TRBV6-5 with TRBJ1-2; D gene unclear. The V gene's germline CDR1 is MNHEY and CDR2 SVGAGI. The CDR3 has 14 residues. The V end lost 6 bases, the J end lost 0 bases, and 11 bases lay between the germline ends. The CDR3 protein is CASRSQGANYGYTF. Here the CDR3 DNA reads TGTGCCAGCAGGTCTCAAGGAGCTAACTATGGCTACACCTTC.

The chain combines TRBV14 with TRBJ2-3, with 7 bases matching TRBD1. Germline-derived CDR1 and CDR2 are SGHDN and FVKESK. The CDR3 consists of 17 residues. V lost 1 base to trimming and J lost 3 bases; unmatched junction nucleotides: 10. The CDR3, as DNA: TGTGCCAGCAGCCAAGCGCTACCGGGACAGTCAACAGATACGCAGTATTTT. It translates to CASSQALPGQSTDTQYF. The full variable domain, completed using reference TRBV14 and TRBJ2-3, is EAGVTQFPSHSVIEKGQTVTLRCDPISGHDNLYWYRRVMGKEIKFLLHFVKESKQDESGMPNNRFLAERTGGTYSTLKVQPAELEDSGVYFCASSQALPGQSTDTQYFGPGTRLTVL.

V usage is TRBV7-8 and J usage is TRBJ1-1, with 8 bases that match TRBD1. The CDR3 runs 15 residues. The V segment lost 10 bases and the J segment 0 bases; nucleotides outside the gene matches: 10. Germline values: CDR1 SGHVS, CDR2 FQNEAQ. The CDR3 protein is CATGQGRTLNTEAFF. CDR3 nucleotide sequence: TGTGCCACCGGACAGGGAAGGACTTTGAACACTGAAGCTTTCTTT.

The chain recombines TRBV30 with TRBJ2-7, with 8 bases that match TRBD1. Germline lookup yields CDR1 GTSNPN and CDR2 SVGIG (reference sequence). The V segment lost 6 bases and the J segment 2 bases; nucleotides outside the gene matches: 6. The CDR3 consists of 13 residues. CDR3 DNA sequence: TGTGCCTGCTCTCGGGACAGGCCCTACGAGCAGTACTTC. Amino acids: CACSRDRPYEQYF.

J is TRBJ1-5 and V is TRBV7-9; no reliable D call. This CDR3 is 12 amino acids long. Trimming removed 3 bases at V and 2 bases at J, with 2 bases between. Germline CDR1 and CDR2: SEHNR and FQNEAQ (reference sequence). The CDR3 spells CASSFGNQPQHF. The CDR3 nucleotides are TGTGCCAGCAGCTTCGGCAATCAGCCCCAGCATTTT.

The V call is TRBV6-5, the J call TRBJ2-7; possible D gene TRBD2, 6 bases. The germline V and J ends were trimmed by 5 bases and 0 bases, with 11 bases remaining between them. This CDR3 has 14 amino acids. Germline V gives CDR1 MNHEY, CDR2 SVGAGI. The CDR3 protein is CASSPDYLSYEQYF. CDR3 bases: TGTGCCAGCAGTCCGGACTACCTCTCCTACGAGCAGTACTTC.

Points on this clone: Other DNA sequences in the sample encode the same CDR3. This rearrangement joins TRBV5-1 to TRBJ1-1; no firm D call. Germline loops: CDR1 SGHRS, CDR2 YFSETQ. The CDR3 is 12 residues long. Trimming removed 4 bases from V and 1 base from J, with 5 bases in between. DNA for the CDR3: TGCGCCAGCAGCCGAGGGAACACTGAAGCTTTCTTT. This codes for CASSRGNTEAFF. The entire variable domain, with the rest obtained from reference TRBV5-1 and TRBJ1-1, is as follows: KAGVTQTPRYLIKTRGQQVTLSCSPISGHRSVSWYQQTPGQGLQFLFEYFSETQRNKGNFPGRFSGRQFSNSRSEMNVSTLELGDSALYLCASSRGNTEAFFGQGTRLTVV.

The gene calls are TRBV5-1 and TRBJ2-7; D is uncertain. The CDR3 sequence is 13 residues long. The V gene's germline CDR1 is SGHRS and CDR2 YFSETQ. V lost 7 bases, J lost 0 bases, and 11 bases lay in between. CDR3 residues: CASASEDSYEQYF. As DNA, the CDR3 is TGCGCCAGCGCCTCCGAGGACTCCTACGAGCAGTACTTC.

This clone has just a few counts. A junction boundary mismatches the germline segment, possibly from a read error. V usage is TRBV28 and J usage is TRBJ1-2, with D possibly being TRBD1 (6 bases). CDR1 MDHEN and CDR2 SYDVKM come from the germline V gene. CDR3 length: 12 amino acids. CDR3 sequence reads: CASKVAGGGGVF. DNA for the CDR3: TGTGCCAGCAAAGTGGCAGGAGGGGGAGGGGTCTTC.

The CDR3 loop is CASGTSGANVLTF. In DNA form, the CDR3 reads TGTGCCAGCGGGACTTCTGGGGCCAACGTCCTGACTTTC. The genes are TRBV6-5 and TRBJ2-6, with a possible D match to TRBD2 (6 bases). CDR1 is MNHEY, CDR2 SVGAGI, per germline. The CDR3 has 13 amino acids. V was trimmed by 8 bases and J by 1 base, leaving 6 bases between them.

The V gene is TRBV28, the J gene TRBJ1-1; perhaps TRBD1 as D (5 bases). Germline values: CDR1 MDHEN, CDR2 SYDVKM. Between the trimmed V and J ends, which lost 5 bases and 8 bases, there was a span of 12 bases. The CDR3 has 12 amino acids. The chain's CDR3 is CASSLRQIEAFF. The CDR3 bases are TGTGCCAGCAGTCTAAGACAGATAGAAGCTTTCTTT.

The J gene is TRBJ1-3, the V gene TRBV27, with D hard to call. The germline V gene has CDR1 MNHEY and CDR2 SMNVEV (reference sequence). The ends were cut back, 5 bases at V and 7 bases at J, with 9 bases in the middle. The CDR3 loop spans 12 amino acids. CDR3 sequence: CASSPGGNTIYF. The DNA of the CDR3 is TGTGCCAGCAGTCCAGGAGGTAACACCATATATTTT.

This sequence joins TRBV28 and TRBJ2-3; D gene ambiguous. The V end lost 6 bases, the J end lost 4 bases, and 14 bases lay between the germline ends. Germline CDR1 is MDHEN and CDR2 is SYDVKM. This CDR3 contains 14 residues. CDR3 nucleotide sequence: TGTGCCAGCAGCATGCTGGGCGACGCAGATACGCAGTATTTT. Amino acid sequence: CASSMLGDADTQYF.